Listed below are T cell receptor beta chains from one sample, sequenced in a study of blood T cell repertoires in COVID-19. Profiled with immunoSEQ multiplex PCR; TCRdb holds only in-frame clones, not every one. The sample includes 200,000 to 250,000 clones, approximately 86% of them seen just once. The material sequenced was peripheral blood. All receptors come from a human donor in a cohort sampled during active COVID-19. The CDR3 runs from the conserved cysteine through the conserved F or W. The D gene is left open where the match is weak. Clone size appears in some rows only: once, few, many, or a class for an expanded clone.

v_gene: TRBV5-6
j_gene: TRBJ2-3
d_gene: .
abundance: .
CDR3aa: CASSLEGGARDTQYF
CDR3nt: TGTGCCAGCAGCTTGGAAGGGGGGGCGAGGGATACGCAGTATTTT

v_gene: TRBV28
j_gene: TRBJ2-4
d_gene: .
abundance: .
CDR3aa: CASSSSAGGNIQYF
CDR3nt: TGTGCCAGCAGTTCCTCGGCCGGGGGAAACATTCAGTACTTC

v_gene: TRBV27
j_gene: TRBJ1-1
d_gene: .
abundance: .
CDR3aa: CASSLVWHTEAFF
CDR3nt: TGTGCCAGCAGTTTAGTATGGCACACTGAAGCTTTCTTT

v_gene: TRBV7-3
j_gene: TRBJ2-2
d_gene: TRBD2
abundance: .
CDR3aa: CASSLLTSGGNTGELFF
CDR3nt: TGTGCCAGCAGCTTACTGACTAGCGGGGGCAACACCGGGGAGCTGTTTTTT

v_gene: TRBV28
j_gene: TRBJ1-3
d_gene: TRBD1
abundance: .
CDR3aa: CASLGTGSGNTIYF
CDR3nt: TGTGCCAGCCTCGGGACAGGCTCTGGAAACACCATATATTTT

v_gene: TRBV2
j_gene: TRBJ1-1
d_gene: TRBD1
abundance: .
CDR3aa: CASSWTGMNTEAFF
CDR3nt: TGTGCCAGCAGCTGGACAGGCATGAACACTGAAGCTTTCTTT

v_gene: TRBV2
j_gene: TRBJ2-7
d_gene: .
abundance: .
CDR3aa: CASSEAVGTGTYEQYF
CDR3nt: TGTGCCAGCAGTGAAGCGGTGGGAACAGGGACCTACGAGCAGTACTTC

v_gene: TRBV10-3
j_gene: TRBJ1-2
d_gene: .
abundance: .
CDR3aa: CAISEQISYGYTF
CDR3nt: TGTGCCATCAGTGAACAGATATCGTACGGCTACACCTTC

v_gene: TRBV6-5
j_gene: TRBJ2-7
d_gene: TRBD1
abundance: .
CDR3aa: CASITGTGFYEQYF
CDR3nt: TGTGCCAGCATCACCGGGACAGGGTTCTACGAGCAGTACTTC

v_gene: TRBV9
j_gene: TRBJ1-5
d_gene: .
abundance: .
CDR3aa: CASSREGVSNQPQHF
CDR3nt: TGTGCCAGCAGCCGTGAGGGGGTGTCAAATCAGCCCCAGCATTTT

v_gene: TRBV11-1
j_gene: TRBJ2-2
d_gene: TRBD1
abundance: .
CDR3aa: CASSLPTGSNTGELFF
CDR3nt: TGTGCCAGCAGCTTACCGACAGGGTCGAACACCGGGGAGCTGTTTTTT

v_gene: TRBV12-3/TRBV12-4
j_gene: TRBJ2-7
d_gene: .
abundance: .
CDR3aa: CASSLALGVRYF
CDR3nt: TGTGCCAGCAGTTTAGCTCTCGGGGTAAGGTACTTC

v_gene: TRBV7-6
j_gene: TRBJ2-3
d_gene: TRBD2
abundance: .
CDR3aa: CASTRTSGIDTQYF
CDR3nt: TGTGCCAGCACCAGGACTAGCGGGATTGATACGCAGTATTTT

v_gene: TRBV19
j_gene: TRBJ1-1
d_gene: TRBD1
abundance: .
CDR3aa: CASSRGQVNTEAFF
CDR3nt: TGTGCCAGTAGTAGGGGACAGGTGAACACTGAAGCTTTCTTT

v_gene: TRBV12-5
j_gene: TRBJ1-1
d_gene: .
abundance: .
CDR3aa: CASGSQGLKTEAFF
CDR3nt: TGTGCTAGTGGTTCACAGGGCCTCAAGACTGAAGCTTTCTTT

v_gene: TRBV5-4
j_gene: TRBJ1-4
d_gene: TRBD1
abundance: .
CDR3aa: CASSQGTGQEKLFF
CDR3nt: TGTGCCAGCAGCCAAGGGACAGGCCAAGAAAAACTGTTTTTT

v_gene: TRBV29-1
j_gene: TRBJ2-7
d_gene: TRBD1
abundance: .
CDR3aa: CSVRDRGRYEQYF
CDR3nt: TGCAGCGTTCGGGACAGGGGGCGATACGAGCAGTACTTC

v_gene: TRBV11-2
j_gene: TRBJ2-7
d_gene: TRBD1
abundance: .
CDR3aa: CASSPWTGGNSYEQYF
CDR3nt: TGTGCCAGCAGCCCTTGGACAGGGGGAAACTCCTACGAGCAGTACTTC

v_gene: TRBV28
j_gene: TRBJ2-7
d_gene: TRBD2
abundance: .
CDR3aa: CASSSGTSGSLLGEQYF
CDR3nt: TGTGCCAGCAGTTCCGGGACTAGCGGGAGTCTTTTAGGGGAGCAGTACTTC

v_gene: TRBV30
j_gene: TRBJ2-7
d_gene: .
abundance: .
CDR3aa: CAWRGLGGGPEQYF
CDR3nt: TGTGCCTGGAGGGGATTGGGCGGGGGCCCCGAGCAGTACTTC

v_gene: TRBV5-8
j_gene: TRBJ2-7
d_gene: TRBD2
abundance: .
CDR3aa: CASSSTAQAGVSYEQYF
CDR3nt: TGTGCCAGCAGTTCCACAGCCCAAGCGGGGGTATCCTACGAGCAGTACTTC

v_gene: TRBV28
j_gene: TRBJ2-1
d_gene: TRBD2
abundance: .
CDR3aa: CASSRTSGSYNEQFF
CDR3nt: TGTGCCAGCAGCCGGACTAGCGGATCCTACAATGAGCAGTTCTTC

v_gene: TRBV7-6
j_gene: TRBJ2-6
d_gene: .
abundance: .
CDR3aa: CASRAQGEEVLTF
CDR3nt: TGTGCCAGCAGAGCACAGGGTGAGGAGGTCCTGACTTTC

v_gene: TRBV7-2
j_gene: TRBJ2-1
d_gene: .
abundance: .
CDR3aa: CASSLADSSSYNEQFF
CDR3nt: TGTGCCAGCAGCTTAGCGGACAGCAGCTCCTACAATGAGCAGTTCTTC

v_gene: TRBV3-1/TRBV3-2
j_gene: TRBJ1-1
d_gene: .
abundance: .
CDR3aa: CASSRTDTEAFF
CDR3nt: TGTGCCAGCAGCCGGACAGATACTGAAGCTTTCTTT

v_gene: TRBV11-2
j_gene: TRBJ2-7
d_gene: TRBD1
abundance: once
CDR3aa: CASSSSGLIDRGRKYEQYF
CDR3nt: TGTGCCAGCAGCTCAAGTGGGCTAATCGACAGGGGGCGTAAGTACGAGCAGTACTTC

v_gene: TRBV5-5
j_gene: TRBJ1-5
d_gene: .
abundance: .
CDR3aa: CASSLDSDQPQHF
CDR3nt: TGTGCCAGCAGCTTGGATTCGGATCAGCCCCAGCATTTT

v_gene: TRBV7-9
j_gene: TRBJ1-2
d_gene: .
abundance: few
CDR3aa: CASSPSAANYGYTF
CDR3nt: TGTGCCAGCAGCCCAAGCGCGGCTAACTATGGCTACACCTTC

v_gene: TRBV5-4
j_gene: TRBJ2-1
d_gene: TRBD2
abundance: .
CDR3aa: CASRYRRGEDEQFF
CDR3nt: TGTGCCAGCAGATACCGACGGGGGGAGGATGAGCAGTTCTTC

v_gene: TRBV11-2
j_gene: TRBJ2-3
d_gene: .
abundance: .
CDR3aa: CASSIGAGRTDTQYF
CDR3nt: TGTGCCAGCAGCATAGGGGCGGGACGCACAGATACGCAGTATTTT

v_gene: TRBV9
j_gene: TRBJ1-6
d_gene: .
abundance: .
CDR3aa: CASSVGGAGSPLHF
CDR3nt: TGTGCCAGCAGCGTTGGGGGGGCAGGGTCACCCCTCCACTTT

v_gene: TRBV7-9
j_gene: TRBJ1-4
d_gene: .
abundance: .
CDR3aa: CASSLGRVNNEKLFF
CDR3nt: TGTGCCAGCAGCTTAGGCAGGGTGAATAATGAAAAACTGTTTTTT

v_gene: TRBV12-5
j_gene: TRBJ1-5
d_gene: .
abundance: once
CDR3aa: CASGPDSSHNQPQHF
CDR3nt: TGTGCTAGTGGTCCGGACAGCTCACATAATCAGCCCCAGCATTTT

v_gene: TRBV19
j_gene: TRBJ2-3
d_gene: .
abundance: .
CDR3aa: CASSRRSDSTDTQYF
CDR3nt: TGTGCCAGTAGTAGGCGGAGTGATAGCACAGATACGCAGTATTTT

v_gene: TRBV6-6
j_gene: TRBJ1-6
d_gene: TRBD1
abundance: .
CDR3aa: CASSSGQGNSPLHF
CDR3nt: TGTGCCAGCAGTTCCGGACAGGGTAACTCACCCCTCCACTTT

v_gene: TRBV6-5
j_gene: TRBJ2-5
d_gene: TRBD2
abundance: .
CDR3aa: CASRVSGGETQYF
CDR3nt: TGTGCCAGCAGAGTCTCGGGGGGAGAGACCCAGTACTTC

v_gene: TRBV7-9
j_gene: TRBJ2-1
d_gene: TRBD2
abundance: .
CDR3aa: CASSPRSLAVQNEQFF
CDR3nt: TGTGCCAGCAGCCCCCGGTCTCTAGCGGTCCAGAATGAGCAGTTCTTC

v_gene: TRBV18
j_gene: TRBJ2-3
d_gene: .
abundance: once
CDR3aa: CASSPRSGGDTQYF
CDR3nt: TGTGCCAGCTCACCACGGTCCGGGGGAGATACGCAGTATTTT

v_gene: TRBV6-1
j_gene: TRBJ1-4
d_gene: .
abundance: .
CDR3aa: CASSEASGAFEKLFF
CDR3nt: TGTGCCAGCAGTGAAGCGTCAGGGGCCTTTGAAAAACTGTTTTTT

v_gene: TRBV9
j_gene: TRBJ2-1
d_gene: TRBD2
abundance: .
CDR3aa: CASSAPPSGGPREQFF
CDR3nt: TGTGCCAGCAGCGCCCCCCCTAGCGGGGGCCCCAGGGAGCAGTTCTTC

v_gene: TRBV9
j_gene: TRBJ1-1
d_gene: .
abundance: .
CDR3aa: CASSADRITEAFF
CDR3nt: TGTGCCAGCAGCGCCGACAGGATAACTGAAGCTTTCTTT

v_gene: TRBV11-3
j_gene: TRBJ2-3
d_gene: TRBD1
abundance: .
CDR3aa: CASSLGTGTPDTQYF
CDR3nt: TGTGCCAGCAGCTTAGGGACAGGGACCCCAGATACGCAGTATTTT

v_gene: TRBV24-1
j_gene: TRBJ2-3
d_gene: .
abundance: .
CDR3aa: CATSEANRVNTQYF
CDR3nt: TGTGCCACCAGTGAAGCCAACAGGGTCAATACGCAGTATTTT

v_gene: TRBV24-1
j_gene: TRBJ2-1
d_gene: TRBD2
abundance: .
CDR3aa: CATSDFSLAGGREQFF
CDR3nt: TGTGCCACCAGTGATTTCTCGCTAGCGGGAGGGCGTGAGCAGTTCTTC

v_gene: TRBV2
j_gene: TRBJ2-7
d_gene: .
abundance: .
CDR3aa: CASRKDRSYEQYF
CDR3nt: TGTGCCAGCAGGAAGGACAGATCCTACGAGCAGTACTTC